The 4 T cell receptor beta chains listed next were all sequenced from one sample in a study of T cell responses to AZD1222 COVID-19 vaccine. Using immunoSEQ multiplex PCR, the repertoire was profiled, and TCRdb retains in-frame clones only, with some absent. Among around 130,000 clones, approximately 88% were seen once, and the ten largest hold 7.5% to 8%. The specimen was peripheral blood, collected on day 0 of AZD1222 vaccination. These receptors came from an adult in good health.

The CDR3: CASTGVSRTSGRACGYEQYF. In DNA, the CDR3 is TGTGCCAGCACCGGTGTGAGTAGGACTAGCGGGAGGGCGTGCGGGTACGAGCAGTACTTC. The gene calls are TRBV21-1 and TRBJ2-7; TRBD2 is the table's D call and was not checked against the DNA. TRBV21-1 is a documented pseudogene. The CDR3 totals 20 residues.

V gene TRBV28 combines with J gene TRBJ1-5; 7 bases agree with TRBD1. The CDR3 is 15 amino acids. The trim removed 5 bases at V and 4 bases at J, leaving 8 bases unmatched. In germline, CDR1 is MDHEN, CDR2 SYDVKM. The CDR3 sequence is CASSLPTGDNQPQHF. CDR3 nucleotides: TGTGCCAGCAGTCTACCCACAGGGGATAATCAGCCCCAGCATTTT.

In DNA form, the CDR3 reads TGTGCCACCAGTGATTTGCACGGCTACGAGCAGTACTTC. Its translation: CATSDLHGYEQYF. V is TRBV24-1 and J is TRBJ2-7; D ambiguous. The CDR3 totals 13 residues. Germline loops: CDR1 KGHDR, CDR2 SFDVKD. V was shortened by 0 bases and J by 3 bases, with 5 bases between the two germline ends.

The V and J genes are TRBV6-1 and TRBJ2-2; D unresolved. CDR1 MNHNS and CDR2 SASEGT come from the germline V gene. The CDR3 has 14 amino acids. Trimming left V 6 bases short and J 3 bases short, with 11 bases between. The CDR3 DNA reads TGTGCCAGCAGAATTACTTCGGACACCGGGGAGCTGTTTTTT. Its protein is CASRITSDTGELFF.